This T cell receptor beta chain was observed in a study of Graves' ophthalmopathy and Graves' hyperthyroidism (dated by TCRdb to the late 2010s). Background for the entire study: Hyperthyroidism was defined as stable when no progression to ophthalmopathy occurred within 18 months of follow-up. The study used TCR beta repertoire signatures to distinguish Graves' ophthalmopathy from Graves' hyperthyroidism and to predict progression to ophthalmopathy. In total, approximately 130 blood samples were TCR-sequenced: around 42 ophthalmopathy, around 75 hyperthyroidism and some 17 hyperthyroidism-to-ophthalmopathy patients. To explore V-J signatures that separate ophthalmopathy from hyperthyroidism, a discovery set of about a hundred patients was enrolled, consisting of approximately 45 with ophthalmopathy and roughly 59 with stable hyperthyroidism. An independent validation cohort comprised 18 hyperthyroidism patients and 15 to 17 patients who later progressed from hyperthyroidism to ophthalmopathy. T-cell repertoires of thyroid tissue and blood were compared in about 6 hyperthyroidism patients. After sampling, hyperthyroidism patients received methimazole starting at 30 mg daily, and ophthalmopathy patients received high-dose intravenous methylprednisolone.

For repertoire sequencing, TCR beta CDR3 regions were amplified from RNA transcripts. The first round of RT-PCR was done with HTBI primers and the Qiagen OneStep RT-PCR kit, and was followed by a second round of multiplex PCR, then size selection and purification. Sequencing of the libraries was carried out on an Illumina HiSeq2000 in paired-end mode with 100 bp reads. Per the original workflow: SOAPnuke was used to process the reads, throwing out any read that had adapters, had uncalled bases, had a mean Phred below 15, or lacked an exact constant-primer or identifier match. COPE v1.2.5 was used to merge the high-quality paired reads. Each unique nucleotide sequence was defined as a clonotype, and clonotypes were aligned to IMGT TRB V, D and J references with MiTCR v1.1. Analysis was restricted to V-J combinations with a frequency above 0.0001, which covered over 98% of repertoires. For each V-J combination, a TCR clonal expansion and chaos score was defined as F50 clonal expansion divided by the chaos observed in the TCRdist matrix. Welch's t-statistics and random forest were used to narrow the features down to 10 to 15 V-J combinations, which were then fed into a naive Bayes classifier. The Morisita-Horn index was used to measure how similar the thyroid and blood repertoires were. TCRdb took the public reads, trimmed them with fastp at Q25, ran MiXCR for clone calling and kept in-frame beta chains. Each record represents a unique CDR3 protein, reported with the most common genes and DNA among its rows. The V and J calls come from TCRdb's annotation, not from the publication. Recorded for this sample are around 590,000 distinct CDR3 sequences; under 45% of them occurred a single time. The ten biggest clones cover less than 4.5% of the sample.

Patients with hyperthyroidism were aged 18 to 65 years, had been newly diagnosed, and had a disease duration of less than 2 months. Anyone with other autoimmune diseases, uncontrolled infections, pregnancy or lactation was excluded from the study. Clinical symptoms, serum thyroxine, TRAb, thyroid ultrasound and orbital computed tomography were used for diagnosis. Total RNA was extracted using Trizol reagent, and RNA quality was checked on an Agilent 2100 Bioanalyzer. Paper-wide results and their limitations: In validation, the model predicted ophthalmopathy progression with about 71% sensitivity and about 77% specificity; 12 predicted patients were CT-confirmed with GO in a median of approximately 6.2 months. Most expanded thyroid clonotypes with a frequency above 0.001 also appeared in blood, which suggests that blood repertoires may reflect the immune response in the thyroid. Sample size was not predetermined statistically, and investigators were not blinded to group allocation. The 13-signature model separated ophthalmopathy from stable hyperthyroidism with approximately 85% sensitivity and 81.08% specificity in cross-validation, and 80%/75% in the test set.

As encoded in the germline V gene (reference sequence), CDR1 is DFQATT while CDR2 is SNEGSKA. Reading from cysteine to phenylalanine, the CDR3 counts 14 amino acids. Left in the record is the CDR3 DNA by itself, 42 bases read in frame from the first base. This clonotype occurred many times. The antigen it recognizes is unknown. No much larger clonotype is one base removed from it; base qualities were not supplied. The clonotype was recovered from an adult man with Graves' hyperthyroidism. Here the chain combines TRBV20-1 and TRBJ1-1; TRBD1 matches 8 bases in the middle. Sequencing was performed on peripheral blood or thyroid tissue (not recorded which). The nucleotide sequence is TGCAGAGCTGAGACGGGACAGGTGAACACTGAAGCTTTCTTT. It specifies CRAETGQVNTEAFF.